A selection of T cell receptor beta chains follows, all from one sample in a study of OX40 agonist ivuxolimab in advanced cancers. Generated by immunoSEQ multiplex PCR, the TCRdb table keeps only in-frame clones and is missing some. The repertoire holds approximately 70,000 clones, with nearly 90% as singletons. Material: CD4+ or CD8+ T cells sorted from blood, obtained in a trial of the OX40 agonist ivuxolimab. These receptors were collected from an adult with an advanced solid tumor such as melanoma, head and neck, liver or kidney cancer. Each CDR3 is given with its conserved first and last residue. Fields, in order: V gene, J gene, CDR3 protein.

V gene: TRBV5-1; J gene: TRBJ2-3; CDR3 protein: CASSLGLAGGAVVTDTQYF
V gene: TRBV18; J gene: TRBJ1-2; CDR3 protein: CASSPPLDGLAYGYTF
V gene: TRBV28; J gene: TRBJ2-7; CDR3 protein: CASSLWAQDEQYF
V gene: TRBV7-2; J gene: TRBJ1-2; CDR3 protein: CASSAAGLGGYTF
V gene: TRBV6-5; J gene: TRBJ1-2; CDR3 protein: CASRLYTTTNYGYTF
V gene: TRBV25-1; J gene: TRBJ1-4; CDR3 protein: CASSKETNEKLFF
V gene: TRBV7-2; J gene: TRBJ2-5; CDR3 protein: CASSTGTSGRSQETQYF
V gene: TRBV4-1; J gene: TRBJ2-6; CDR3 protein: CASSQEMVSGANVLTF
V gene: TRBV5-6; J gene: TRBJ2-1; CDR3 protein: CASNLRTSGRVNEQFF
V gene: TRBV7-8; J gene: TRBJ2-7; CDR3 protein: CASSLAQLALGYEQYF
V gene: TRBV4-1; J gene: TRBJ2-3; CDR3 protein: CASSQVTTDTQYF
V gene: TRBV7-8; J gene: TRBJ1-4; CDR3 protein: CASSSQGGFNEKLFF
V gene: TRBV6-1; J gene: TRBJ2-3; CDR3 protein: CASSGLAVLTDTQYF
V gene: TRBV10-3; J gene: TRBJ1-1; CDR3 protein: CAISADRDLEAFF
V gene: TRBV5-1; J gene: TRBJ2-7; CDR3 protein: CASSTGWTSGSNEQYF
V gene: TRBV11-2; J gene: TRBJ2-1; CDR3 protein: CASSLAWTPRGYNEQFF
V gene: TRBV10-2; J gene: TRBJ2-1; CDR3 protein: CASTRGGRQEYNEQFF
V gene: TRBV6-1; J gene: TRBJ2-3; CDR3 protein: CASRASGSTDTQYF
V gene: TRBV7-9; J gene: TRBJ2-7; CDR3 protein: CASSTGQPYEQYF
V gene: TRBV7-2; J gene: TRBJ2-3; CDR3 protein: CASSPGTSGSLTDTQYF
V gene: TRBV7-9; J gene: TRBJ1-1; CDR3 protein: CASSSFQGNTEAFF
V gene: TRBV4-2; J gene: TRBJ2-5; CDR3 protein: CASSQGLAGAGQETQYF
V gene: TRBV5-4; J gene: TRBJ2-5; CDR3 protein: CASSRGTNQQETQYF
V gene: TRBV5-4; J gene: TRBJ2-7; CDR3 protein: CASSLGGTSGISYEQYF
V gene: TRBV14; J gene: TRBJ1-6; CDR3 protein: CASSRQYNSPLHF
V gene: TRBV6-1; J gene: TRBJ2-2; CDR3 protein: CASSARPITGIGELFF
V gene: TRBV5-1; J gene: TRBJ1-1; CDR3 protein: CASSLGQAFMNTEAFF
V gene: TRBV14; J gene: TRBJ1-2; CDR3 protein: CASSQANYGYTF
V gene: TRBV27; J gene: TRBJ1-4; CDR3 protein: CASSLSDRVHEKLFF
V gene: TRBV4-1; J gene: TRBJ2-2; CDR3 protein: CASSQDTTDNVLTGELFF
V gene: TRBV7-2; J gene: TRBJ2-1; CDR3 protein: CASSLAASGSYEQFF
V gene: TRBV7-2; J gene: TRBJ2-4; CDR3 protein: CASSTPGQLGKNIQYF
V gene: TRBV6-5; J gene: TRBJ1-5; CDR3 protein: CASSYSDNNQPQHF
V gene: TRBV11-3; J gene: TRBJ2-1; CDR3 protein: CASSLGFYSGSYNEQFF
V gene: TRBV7-9; J gene: TRBJ2-7; CDR3 protein: CASSFGTGQGIHEQYF
V gene: TRBV28; J gene: TRBJ2-7; CDR3 protein: CASRTSGSLYEQYF
V gene: TRBV10-2; J gene: TRBJ1-4; CDR3 protein: CASSLSGVTEKLFF
V gene: TRBV19; J gene: TRBJ1-2; CDR3 protein: CASTEDSSNYGYTF
V gene: TRBV4-3; J gene: TRBJ2-2; CDR3 protein: CASSQGRGRGGELFF
V gene: TRBV27; J gene: TRBJ2-1; CDR3 protein: CASRREGMNEQFF
V gene: TRBV7-9; J gene: TRBJ1-1; CDR3 protein: CASSLGGRGSTEAFF
V gene: TRBV19; J gene: TRBJ2-7; CDR3 protein: CASSIGTGPYEQYF
V gene: TRBV25-1; J gene: TRBJ1-6; CDR3 protein: CASKRTGYNSPLHF
V gene: TRBV5-6; J gene: TRBJ2-1; CDR3 protein: CASSLGGTDYNEQFF
V gene: TRBV28; J gene: TRBJ1-2; CDR3 protein: CASSLTGGFGYTF
V gene: TRBV6-1; J gene: TRBJ1-5; CDR3 protein: CASSEAGSNQPQHF
V gene: TRBV7-2; J gene: TRBJ1-1; CDR3 protein: CASSLAVATEAFF
V gene: TRBV21-1; J gene: TRBJ2-3; CDR3 protein: CASLAGGIDTQYF
V gene: TRBV6-5; J gene: TRBJ1-5; CDR3 protein: CASSLDGNSNQPQHF
V gene: TRBV19; J gene: TRBJ1-5; CDR3 protein: CASSIRDRKSPQHF
V gene: TRBV7-7; J gene: TRBJ2-3; CDR3 protein: CASSLAGADTQYF
V gene: TRBV2; J gene: TRBJ2-5; CDR3 protein: CASSGDLGETQYF
V gene: TRBV18; J gene: TRBJ1-2; CDR3 protein: CASSPGQGPGGYTF
V gene: TRBV5-1; J gene: TRBJ1-5; CDR3 protein: CASSPTGLDQPQHF
V gene: TRBV11-2; J gene: TRBJ2-3; CDR3 protein: CASSLLGGRQDTQYF